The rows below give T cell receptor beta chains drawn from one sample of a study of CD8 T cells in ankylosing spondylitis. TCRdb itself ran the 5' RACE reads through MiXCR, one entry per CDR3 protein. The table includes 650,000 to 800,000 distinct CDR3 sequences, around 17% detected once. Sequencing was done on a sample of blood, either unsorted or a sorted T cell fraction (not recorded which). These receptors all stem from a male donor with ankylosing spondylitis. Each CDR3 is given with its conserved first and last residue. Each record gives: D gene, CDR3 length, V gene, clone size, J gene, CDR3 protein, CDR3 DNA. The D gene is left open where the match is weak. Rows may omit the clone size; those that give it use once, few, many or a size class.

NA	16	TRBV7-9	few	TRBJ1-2	CASSFRTVSHTWGYTF	TGTGCCAGCAGCTTTCGGACAGTAAGCCACACGTGGGGCTACACCTTC
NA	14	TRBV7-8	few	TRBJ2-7	CASSSGTTPRGQYF	TGTGCCAGCAGCTCCGGGACAACACCTCGGGGGCAGTACTTC
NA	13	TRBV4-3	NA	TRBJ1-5	CASSQEQGQPQHF	TGCGCCAGCAGCCAAGAGCAGGGACAGCCCCAGCATTTT
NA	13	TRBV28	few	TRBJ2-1	CASSPGIYNEQFF	TGTGCCAGCAGTCCCGGGATCTACAATGAGCAGTTCTTC
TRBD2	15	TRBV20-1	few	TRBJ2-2	CSTSPSGRGTGELFF	TGCAGTACATCCCCTAGCGGGAGGGGGACCGGGGAGCTGTTTTTT
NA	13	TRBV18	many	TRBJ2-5	CASSPGVQETQYF	TGTGCCAGCTCACCAGGGGTTCAAGAGACCCAGTACTTC
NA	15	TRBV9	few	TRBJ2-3	CASSVEGRITDTQYF	TGTGCCAGCAGCGTAGAAGGCCGGATCACAGATACGCAGTATTTT
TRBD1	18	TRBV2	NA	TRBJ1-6	CASSGWTGTSSYNSPLHF	TGTGCCAGCAGTGGTTGGACAGGGACAAGCTCCTATAATTCACCCCTCCACTTT
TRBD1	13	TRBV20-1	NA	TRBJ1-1	CSARTDRATEAFF	TGCAGTGCTAGAACCGACAGGGCGACTGAAGCTTTCTTT
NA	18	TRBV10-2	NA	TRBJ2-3	CASSELSGYLQPTDTQYF	TGCGCCAGCAGTGAATTGTCGGGGTACCTTCAGCCCACAGATACGCAGTATTTT
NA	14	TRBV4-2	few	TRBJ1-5	CASSQDMANQPQHF	TGTGCCAGCAGCCAAGATATGGCCAATCAGCCCCAGCATTTT
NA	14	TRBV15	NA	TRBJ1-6	CATSRETQNSPLHF	TGTGCCACCAGCAGAGAAACACAGAATTCACCCCTCCACTTT
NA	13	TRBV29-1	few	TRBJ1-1	CSVEEGLKTEAFF	TGCAGCGTTGAAGAAGGTCTGAAAACTGAAGCTTTCTTT
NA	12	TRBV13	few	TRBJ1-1	CASSSSSTEAFF	TGTGCCAGCAGTTCGTCTTCCACTGAAGCTTTCTTT
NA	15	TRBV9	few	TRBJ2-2	CASSIGGGADGELFF	TGTGCCAGCAGCATCGGCGGTGGGGCTGACGGGGAGCTGTTTTTT
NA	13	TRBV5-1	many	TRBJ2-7	CASSFEGGYEQYF	TGCGCCAGCAGCTTTGAAGGGGGGTACGAGCAGTACTTC
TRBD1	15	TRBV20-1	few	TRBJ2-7	CSATRIPGGNYEQYF	TGCAGTGCTACCCGGATTCCAGGGGGTAACTACGAGCAGTACTTC
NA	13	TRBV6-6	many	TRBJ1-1	CASSYTLWSGAFF	TGTGCCAGCAGTTACACCCTCTGGTCGGGGGCTTTCTTT
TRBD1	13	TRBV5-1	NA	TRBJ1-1	CASRQQGYTEAFF	TGCGCCAGCCGACAACAGGGGTACACTGAAGCTTTCTTT
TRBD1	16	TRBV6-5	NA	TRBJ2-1	CASSYSRDRGYNEQFF	TGTGCCAGCAGTTACTCCCGGGACAGGGGATACAATGAGCAGTTCTTC
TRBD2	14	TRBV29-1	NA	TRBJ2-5	CSVGTSGGSKTQYF	TGCAGCGTTGGTACTAGCGGGGGGTCGAAGACCCAGTACTTC
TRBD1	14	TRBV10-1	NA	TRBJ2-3	CASTLDRGADTQYF	TGCGCCAGCACCTTGGACAGGGGAGCAGATACGCAGTATTTT
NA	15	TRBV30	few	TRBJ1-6	CAWMARTRINSPLHF	TGTGCCTGGATGGCCAGGACAAGGATTAATTCACCCCTCCACTTT
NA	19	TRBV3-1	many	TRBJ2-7	CASSQEMPADRITPYEQYF	TGTGCCAGCAGCCAAGAAATGCCGGCCGACAGGATCACTCCCTACGAGCAGTACTTC
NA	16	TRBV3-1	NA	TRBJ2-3	CASSQVENWATDTQYF	TGTGCCAGCAGCCAAGTGGAGAATTGGGCAACAGATACGCAGTATTTT
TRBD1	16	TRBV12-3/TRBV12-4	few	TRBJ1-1	CASSPRQGARNTEAFF	TGTGCCAGCAGTCCTCGACAGGGGGCGCGGAACACTGAAGCTTTCTTT
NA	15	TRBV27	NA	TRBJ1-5	CASSYSGTVKGPQHF	TGTGCCAGCAGTTACTCCGGGACGGTGAAAGGGCCCCAGCATTTT
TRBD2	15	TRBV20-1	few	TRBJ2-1	CSARDSTSVYNEQFF	TGCAGTGCTAGAGATTCGACTAGCGTTTACAATGAGCAGTTCTTC
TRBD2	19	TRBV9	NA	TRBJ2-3	CASSLYGTSGAAYTDTQYF	TGTGCCAGCAGCCTCTATGGGACTAGCGGGGCGGCCTACACAGATACGCAGTATTTT